The T cell receptor (beta chain) under discussion was sequenced for a study of blood T cell repertoires in COVID-19. Across the whole study: Sample material is recorded as cDNA or gDNA derived from T cells, B-cell-depleted T cells, or PBMCs.

Clones were sequenced by immunoSEQ multiplex PCR, and TCRdb holds only the in-frame ones, with some missing. This table holds fewer than 250,000 clones, 80% to 90% found once. Trimming removed 1 base from V and 4 bases from J; junction bases left unmatched: 6. The germline CDR1 and CDR2 sequences are SGHNT and YENEEA. This CDR3 spans 15 amino acids. The sequenced material came from peripheral blood. The clonotype comes from a man aged 40-49 years with acute or convalescent COVID-19. V and J are TRBV11-3 and TRBJ1-1; TRBD1 matches 7 bases. CDR3 region: CASSLGSGTATEAFF. DNA for the CDR3: TGTGCCAGCAGCTTAGGTAGCGGGACAGCCACTGAAGCTTTCTTT. Based on the CDR3 plus reference TRBV11-3 and TRBJ1-1, the full variable domain is EAGVVQSPRYKIIEKKQPVAFWCNPISGHNTLYWYLQNLGQGPELLIRYENEEAVDDSQLPKDRFSAERLKGVDSTLKIQPAELGDSAVYLCASSLGSGTATEAFFGQGTRLTVV.